This T cell receptor beta chain was captured in a study of T cells after posttransplantation cyclophosphamide. General study points: Skin or GI-infiltrating T cells shared few TRB sequences with blood. Later blood repertoires were often dominated by clones from the donor CD8+ memory compartment. TRB clonality was highly associated with recipient CMV seropositivity and reactivation.

Measured with immunoSEQ multiplex PCR; TCRdb has only the in-frame clones, and not every one. The sample shows fewer than 45,000 clones, around 80% of them seen only once. Treatment was busulfan-fludarabine conditioning, a marrow graft, and cyclophosphamide on days +3 and +4. Germline-derived CDR1 and CDR2 are LNHDA and SQIVND (reference sequence). Trimming left V 0 bases short and J 8 bases short, with 13 bases between. The CDR3 is 14 amino acids. Turning to this clone: Its matching antigen is unknown.

This TCR came from a female patient between 35 and 55 years old who received an allogeneic stem cell transplant from a related donor, was CMV-positive, and had no GVHD. A share of the T cells may be of graft donor origin. The chain has TRBV19 and TRBJ1-2; maybe TRBD1 (5 bases). The sequencing here drew on CD4+ T cells sorted from blood, taken approximately 2,000 days after a stem cell transplant with posttransplant cyclophosphamide. CDR3 bases: TGTGCCAGTAGTATAGACCCAGGGTTCAGCGGCTACACCTTC. It yields the protein CASSIDPGFSGYTF.